This TCR beta chain is from a study of blood T cell repertoires in COVID-19. Study-level background: Acute and convalescent COVID-19 samples came from the United States, Italy and Spain. The analysed material was cDNA or gDNA that came from T cells, B-cell-depleted T cells, or PBMCs.

Assay: immunoSEQ multiplex PCR; the TCRdb copy retains only in-frame clones and omits some. The sample carries about 190,000 clones, about 88% recorded once. Cohort allocation depended upon clinical history that participants reported. Resolution of symptoms, clearance, or two negative PCRs was present in recovered Cohort 3 donors. With 8 bases removed from V and 6 bases from J, the gap between germline ends came to 19 bases. This CDR3 comprises 14 residues. CDR1 WSHSY and CDR2 SAAADI come from the germline V gene. Source material: PBMCs or T cells enriched from blood (not recorded which). The source is a woman aged 25-40 years who had recovered from COVID-19. The genes are TRBV10-2 and TRBJ1-1; perhaps TRBD1 as D (6 bases). CDR3 residues: CASLAVPGQAEAFF. The DNA of the CDR3 is TGCGCCAGCTTAGCCGTCCCGGGACAAGCTGAAGCTTTCTTT.